This T cell receptor (beta chain) was sequenced during a study of blood T cells in healthy people across ages. Study-wide findings and caveats: Older age coincided with a roughly linear decline in TCR beta diversity per million T cells.

Then a second PCR, running about 6 to 12 cycles, was carried out with a sample-barcoded 5' primer and a J-beta primer mix. TCRdb reanalysed the 5' RACE reads using MiXCR and keeps one entry per CDR3 protein. The table has around 990,000 distinct CDR3 sequences, less than 25% seen once; the top ten hold about 0.72%. A note on this clonotype: Its antigen is still unknown.

Trimming at V came to 5 bases and at J to 5 bases, leaving 2 bases not matched to a gene. Germline values: CDR1 SGHDN, CDR2 FVKESK. The CDR3 is 12 residues long. Peripheral blood from each donor was collected in a volume of 9.5 to 10 milliliters. These data were also filed under a second study, of T cells of mothers and their children.

This receptor was obtained from a girl aged 2-10 years in good health. Sample: blood. This sequence joins TRBV14 and TRBJ2-7; 8 bases are a match to TRBD1. In DNA, the CDR3 is TGTGCCAGCAGCGGACAGGGAAACGAGCAGTACTTC. Its translation is CASSGQGNEQYF.